The source of this TCR beta chain is a study of blood T cell repertoires in COVID-19 (dated by TCRdb to the early 2020s). Looking at the study overall: Samples covering the acute and convalescent phases of COVID-19 were provided by collaborators in the United States, Italy and Spain. The material from the prospective study consisted of cDNA or gDNA derived from T cells, B-cell-depleted T cells, or PBMCs. Where HLA class I and class II types were available, the types were taken from metadata supplied by the sample provider, not from assay-based typing. A freely available public database, intended as a resource for researchers studying the immune response to SARS-CoV-2, is where the repertoires were released. Deeply sampled blood TCRbeta repertoires from subjects exposed to, actively infected with, or recovered from COVID-19 were included in the dataset. Samples came from the ongoing ImmuneRACE study (first 160 participants) plus 1,254 subjects from 6 global collaborators. Sample metadata almost always included a de-identified subject ID, COVID-19 status, age in years and sex. The investigation overall reported the following: The quantity of clinical and demographic metadata differed by source and by participant and was supplied without curation.

TCRbeta CDR3 regions were amplified from genomic DNA using the immunoSEQ Assay, a bias-controlled multiplex PCR. Per the authors' processing: Within the assay, amplification of reference gene primers was used to estimate how many nucleated cells each sample contained. To quantify the absolute abundance of each unique TCRbeta CDR3 rearrangement, sequence reads were collapsed and filtered. For each sample, productive Simpson clonality was calculated as the square root of Simpson's diversity index over productive rearrangements. TCRdb's version of the immuneACCESS table is confined to in-frame rearrangements and falls short of the full clone set. An unresolved V gene accounts for under half of the shortfall where checked; the remainder is of unknown origin. Clone size and V and J calls were adopted from that table, with D and trimming inferred from the DNA. The sample includes 230,000 or so clones, with roughly 80% observed a single time. The top ten clones comprise 4.5% to 5.5% of the sample.

Whole blood was collected in K2EDTA tubes by collaborating institutions according to the institutions' own protocols. Collaborator samples were shipped for TCRbeta analysis as frozen whole blood, isolated PBMCs, or DNA extracted from either sample type. Including cysteine and phenylalanine, the CDR3 has 11 amino acids. The only DNA kept is the CDR3, 33 bases in frame from the first base. The germline ends are 5 bases apart after V is trimmed by 2 bases and J by 4 bases. According to the germline V gene (reference sequence), CDR1 reads DFQATT and CDR2 reads SNEGSKA. Notes on this clone: This clone's antigen is unknown. No clone much larger than this one lies a single base away; base qualities are absent.

This TCR came from a human donor in a cohort sampled during active COVID-19. The chain uses TRBV20-1 and TRBJ2-5; there is no confident call for the D gene. Specimen: peripheral blood. The DNA sequence reads TGCAGTGCTAGACGAGGAGAGACCCAGTACTTC. This sequence encodes CSARRGETQYF.